The sequence of this T cell receptor beta chain was determined in a study of neoadjuvant anti-PD-1 for oral cavity cancer. Study context: Patients mostly received three to four biweekly nivolumab doses at 3 mg/kg before surgery.

This clone was found once. Its cognate antigen is unknown. Sequenced by immunoSEQ multiplex PCR; TCRdb stores in-frame clones only, minus some. The sample carries about 16,000 clones, approximately 70% recorded once. Study results and caveats: With three patients per group, TCR findings need larger cohorts.

These oral cavity squamous cell carcinomas were HPV-negative and locally advanced. Trimming cost V 7 bases and J 6 bases; bases outside gene matches: 12. Germline CDR1 SNHLY, CDR2 FYNNEI. The CDR3 is 16 residues long. The genes are TRBV2 and TRBJ2-1; 10 bases fit TRBD2. This receptor was obtained from a person between 40 and 80 years old with oral cavity squamous cell carcinoma. The source was PBMCs, collected before nivolumab (anti-PD-1) treatment. This CDR3 reads CASKGSGAGGINEQFF. Written as DNA, the CDR3 is TGTGCCAGCAAGGGCTCCGGAGCGGGAGGGATCAATGAGCAGTTCTTC.